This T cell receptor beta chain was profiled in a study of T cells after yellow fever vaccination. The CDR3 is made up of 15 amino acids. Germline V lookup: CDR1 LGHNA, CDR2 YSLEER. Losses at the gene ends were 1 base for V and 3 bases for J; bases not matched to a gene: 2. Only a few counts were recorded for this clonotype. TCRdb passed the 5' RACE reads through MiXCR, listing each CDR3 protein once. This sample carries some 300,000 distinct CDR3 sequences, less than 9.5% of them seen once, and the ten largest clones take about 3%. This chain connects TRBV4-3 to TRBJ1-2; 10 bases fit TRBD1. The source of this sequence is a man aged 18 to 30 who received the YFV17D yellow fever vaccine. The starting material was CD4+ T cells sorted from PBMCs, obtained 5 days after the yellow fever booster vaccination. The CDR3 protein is CASSQGTGGYYGYTF. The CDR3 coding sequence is TGCGCCAGCAGCCAAGGGACAGGGGGATACTATGGCTACACCTTC.